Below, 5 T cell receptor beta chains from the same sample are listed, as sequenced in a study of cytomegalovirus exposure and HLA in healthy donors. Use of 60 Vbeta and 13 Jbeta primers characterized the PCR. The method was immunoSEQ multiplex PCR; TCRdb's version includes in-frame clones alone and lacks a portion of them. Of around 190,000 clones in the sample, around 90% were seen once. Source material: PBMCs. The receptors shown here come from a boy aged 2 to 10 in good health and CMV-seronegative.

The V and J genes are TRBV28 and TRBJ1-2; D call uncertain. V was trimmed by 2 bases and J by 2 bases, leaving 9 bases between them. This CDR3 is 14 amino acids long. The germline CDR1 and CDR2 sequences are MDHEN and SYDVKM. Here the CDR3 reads CASSLRGGNYGYTF. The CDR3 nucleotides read TGTGCCAGCAGTTTACGGGGTGGGAACTATGGCTACACCTTC.

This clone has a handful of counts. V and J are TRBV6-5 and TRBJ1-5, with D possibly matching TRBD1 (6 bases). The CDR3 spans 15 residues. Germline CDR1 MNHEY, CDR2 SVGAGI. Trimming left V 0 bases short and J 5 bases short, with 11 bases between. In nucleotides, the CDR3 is TGTGCCAGCAGTTACTCATCAGGGGTTGATCAGCCCCAGCATTTT. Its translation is CASSYSSGVDQPQHF.

The CDR3 sequence is CASSGVFTLGQASYEQYF. The DNA of the CDR3 is TGTGCCAGCAGTGGGGTTTTTACGTTGGGACAGGCTTCGTACGAGCAGTACTTC. The chain recombines TRBV2 with TRBJ2-7; 8 bases fit TRBD1. Germline trimming cut 4 bases from V and 4 bases from J; bases unmatched to any gene: 18. The CDR3 extends over 18 amino acids. Germline values: CDR1 SNHLY, CDR2 FYNNEI.

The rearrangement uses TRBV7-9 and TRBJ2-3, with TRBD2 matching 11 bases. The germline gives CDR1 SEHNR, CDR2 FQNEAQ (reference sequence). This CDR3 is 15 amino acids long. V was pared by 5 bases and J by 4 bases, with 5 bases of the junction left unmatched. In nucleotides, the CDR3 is TGTGCCAGCAGCCCCACTAGCGGGGGCCCAGATACGCAGTATTTT. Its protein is CASSPTSGGPDTQYF.

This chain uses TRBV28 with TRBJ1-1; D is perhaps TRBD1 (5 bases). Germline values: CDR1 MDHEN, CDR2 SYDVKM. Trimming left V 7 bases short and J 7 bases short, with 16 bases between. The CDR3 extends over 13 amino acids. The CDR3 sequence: CASMGFVQGEAFF. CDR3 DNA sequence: TGTGCCAGCATGGGGTTCGTTCAGGGTGAAGCTTTCTTT.